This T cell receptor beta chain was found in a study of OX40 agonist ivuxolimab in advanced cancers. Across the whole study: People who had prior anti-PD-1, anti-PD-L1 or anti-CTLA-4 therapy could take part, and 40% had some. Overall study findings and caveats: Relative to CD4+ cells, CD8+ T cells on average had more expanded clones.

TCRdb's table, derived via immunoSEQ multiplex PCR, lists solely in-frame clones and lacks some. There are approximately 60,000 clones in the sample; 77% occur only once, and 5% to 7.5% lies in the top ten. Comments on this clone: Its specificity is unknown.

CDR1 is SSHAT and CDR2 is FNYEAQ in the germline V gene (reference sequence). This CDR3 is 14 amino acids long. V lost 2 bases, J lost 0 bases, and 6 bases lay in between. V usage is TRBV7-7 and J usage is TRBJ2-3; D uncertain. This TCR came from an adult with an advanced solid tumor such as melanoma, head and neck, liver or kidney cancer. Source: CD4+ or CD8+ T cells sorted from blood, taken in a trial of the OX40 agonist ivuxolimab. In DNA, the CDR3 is TGTGCCAGCAGCTTAAGTGGGAGCACAGATACGCAGTATTTT. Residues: CASSLSGSTDTQYF.